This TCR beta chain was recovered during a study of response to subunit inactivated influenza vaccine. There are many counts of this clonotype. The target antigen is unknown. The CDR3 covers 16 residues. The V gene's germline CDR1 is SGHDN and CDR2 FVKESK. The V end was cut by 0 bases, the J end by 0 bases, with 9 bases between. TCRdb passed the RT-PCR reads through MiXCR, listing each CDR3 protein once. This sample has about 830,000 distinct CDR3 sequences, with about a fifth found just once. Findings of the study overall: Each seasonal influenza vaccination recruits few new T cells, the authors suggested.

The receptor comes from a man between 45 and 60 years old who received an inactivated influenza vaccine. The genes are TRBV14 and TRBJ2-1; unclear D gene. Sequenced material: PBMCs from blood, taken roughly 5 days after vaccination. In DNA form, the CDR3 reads TGTGCCAGCAGCCAAGACTTACTTAGCTCCTACAATGAGCAGTTCTTC. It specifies CASSQDLLSSYNEQFF.